The 25 T cell receptor beta chains below come from one sample, sequenced in a study of cytomegalovirus exposure and HLA in healthy donors. The PCR contained 60 Vbeta and 13 Jbeta primers. The method was immunoSEQ multiplex PCR; TCRdb's version includes in-frame clones alone and lacks a portion of them. Its table records some 75,000 clones. The sequencing sample was made of PBMCs. The receptor source for this set is a man between 35 and 55 years old in good health and CMV-seronegative.

The chain uses TRBV30 and TRBJ2-3, with 12 bases matching TRBD2. Trimming at V came to 1 base and at J to 5 bases, leaving 1 base not matched to a gene. Germline CDR1 GTSNPN, CDR2 SVGIG (reference sequence). The CDR3 has 14 residues. The CDR3 DNA follows: TGTGCCTGGAGTGAGACTAGCGGGGGAGATACGCAGTATTTT. Translating it yields CAWSETSGGDTQYF.

The J gene is TRBJ2-1, the V gene TRBV9, with TRBD2 matching 10 bases. The junction had 6 bases not matched to a gene; V was cut back by 0 bases and J by 9 bases. In germline, CDR1 is SGDLS, CDR2 YYNGEE. The CDR3 is made up of 15 amino acids. CDR3 amino acids: CASSVGAGGIVEQFF. The CDR3 DNA is TGTGCCAGCAGCGTAGGAGCGGGGGGGATTGTTGAGCAGTTCTTC.

The chain has TRBV5-6 and TRBJ2-1; D may be TRBD2 (7 bases). From germline, CDR1 is SGHDT and CDR2 YYEEEE. The CDR3 has 16 residues. Trimming shortened V by 6 bases and J by 2 bases, and 18 bases separated the two germline ends. The CDR3 region is CASILEGGTTYNEQFF. For the CDR3, the DNA is TGTGCCAGCATTCTGGAGGGGGGGACAACCTACAATGAGCAGTTCTTC.

The chain employs TRBV7-6 and TRBJ2-7, with D possibly being TRBD2 (6 bases). V lost 5 bases and J 1 base, leaving 12 bases between the germline ends. The CDR3 is 14 residues long. The germline V gene has CDR1 SGHVS and CDR2 FNYEAQ. CDR3 amino acids: CASSPAGRSYEQYF. In nucleotides, the CDR3 is TGTGCCAGCAGCCCAGCGGGCAGATCCTACGAGCAGTACTTC.

The chain is built from TRBV19 and TRBJ1-2, with no clear D. V gave up 7 bases and J gave up 5 bases, with 20 bases separating them. The germline V gene encodes CDR1 LNHDA and CDR2 SQIVND (reference sequence). The CDR3 loop spans 15 amino acids. The CDR3 region is CASTPGAPGSYGYTF. CDR3 DNA sequence: TGTGCCAGTACCCCAGGAGCTCCGGGGAGTTATGGCTACACCTTC.

The chain links TRBV6-6 to TRBJ1-2; no clear D. Trimming took off 6 bases at V and 4 bases at J, with 12 bases between the two ends. This CDR3 contains 13 residues. Germline values: CDR1 MNHNY, CDR2 SVGAGI (reference sequence). The CDR3 here is CASRPTEPYGYTF. The CDR3 bases are TGTGCCAGCAGACCGACTGAACCCTATGGCTACACCTTC.

The V call is TRBV14, the J call TRBJ1-1; D is perhaps TRBD1 (5 bases). V was shortened by 5 bases and J by 1 base, with 14 bases between the two germline ends. The CDR3 loop spans 15 amino acids. Looked up from germline, CDR1 is SGHDN and CDR2 is FVKESK. The CDR3 bases are TGTGCCAGCAGCGCAGCGGGGGGGGAGAACACTGAAGCTTTCTTT. Encoded protein: CASSAAGGENTEAFF.

J is TRBJ1-6 and V is TRBV7-2; TRBD1 is a possible D gene (6 bases). The CDR3 is made up of 14 amino acids. Trimming shortened V by 7 bases and J by 7 bases, and 14 bases separated the two germline ends. Germline CDR1 SGHTA, CDR2 FQGNSA. The CDR3 DNA reads TGTGCCAGCAACACAGGGTACCAGAATTCACCCCTCCACTTT. Its translation: CASNTGYQNSPLHF.

This chain connects TRBV11-2 to TRBJ2-6; D possibly corresponds to TRBD1 (5 bases). Deletions cut 4 bases from V and 0 bases from J, with 10 bases between. In germline, CDR1 is SGHAT, CDR2 FQNNGV. The CDR3 loop spans 16 amino acids. This chain's CDR3 is CASSSTGYSGANVLTF. Here the CDR3 DNA reads TGTGCCAGCAGCTCAACAGGTTACTCTGGGGCCAACGTCCTGACTTTC.

V and J are TRBV15 and TRBJ2-3, with 7 bases lining up with TRBD1. The CDR3 loop spans 15 amino acids. The V and J ends lost 3 bases and 4 bases, in that order; junction bases with no gene match: 7. CDR1 LNHNV and CDR2 YYDKDF come from the germline V gene (reference sequence). For the CDR3, the DNA is TGTGCCACCAGCAGGACGGACAGGTTTCCAGATACGCAGTATTTT. Protein product: CATSRTDRFPDTQYF.

The chain links TRBV27 to TRBJ1-5, with D hard to call. Per the germline V gene, CDR1 is MNHEY and CDR2 is SMNVEV (reference sequence). The CDR3 is 15 amino acids. Trimming took 6 bases from V and 3 from J, leaving 15 bases between them. The CDR3 loop is CASSRRSALNQPQHF. The CDR3 DNA reads TGTGCCAGCAGCCGTCGGAGTGCCCTCAATCAGCCCCAGCATTTT.

The chain employs TRBV4-3 and TRBJ1-2, with 9 bases lining up with TRBD1. J gave up 8 bases and V 1 base, and 8 bases lay outside the gene matches. Per germline, CDR1 LGHNA and CDR2 YSLEER. The CDR3 runs to 15 residues. For the CDR3, the DNA is TGCGCCAGCAGCCAAGCCCGAACAGGGGGCAGGGGCTACACCTTC. It encodes CASSQARTGGRGYTF.

The chain carries TRBV5-6 and TRBJ1-6, with D possibly being TRBD1 (6 bases). CDR1 is SGHDT and CDR2 is YYEEEE in the germline V gene. Trimming took off 2 bases at V and 9 bases at J, with 21 bases between the two ends. This CDR3 has 17 amino acids. The CDR3 DNA follows: TGTGCCAGCAGCTTATACTTTATGGGGGCCATAGGTTCACCCCTCCACTTT. Translating it yields CASSLYFMGAIGSPLHF.

The chain employs TRBV10-1 and TRBJ2-1, with D perhaps TRBD2 (5 bases). V was trimmed by 3 bases and J by 8 bases, leaving 5 bases between them. In germline, CDR1 is WNHNN, CDR2 SYGVQD (reference sequence). There are 11 residues in the CDR3. Here the CDR3 reads CASSDGDEQFF. The CDR3 DNA reads as TGCGCCAGCAGTGACGGGGATGAGCAGTTCTTC.

The chain combines TRBV5-1 with TRBJ2-1; D may be TRBD1 (6 bases). In germline, CDR1 is SGHRS, CDR2 YFSETQ. The V end lost 7 bases, the J end lost 4 bases, and 15 bases lay between the germline ends. The CDR3 totals 14 residues. Written as DNA, the CDR3 is TGCGCCAGCGAAAACGGGGACACTTACAATGAGCAGTTCTTC. Protein sequence: CASENGDTYNEQFF.

The chain combines TRBV11-3 with TRBJ2-1; 10 bases agree with TRBD2. The J segment lost 7 bases and the V segment lost 4 bases, leaving 1 base of the junction unmatched. This CDR3 spans 13 amino acids. Germline CDR1 reads SGHNT; CDR2 reads YENEEA. CDR3 DNA sequence: TGTGCCAGCAGCTCGACTAGCGGGAATGAGCAGTTCTTC. Amino acids: CASSSTSGNEQFF.

The rearrangement uses TRBV19 and TRBJ1-5; 8 bases are a match to TRBD1. This CDR3 is 14 amino acids long. J was trimmed by 2 bases and V by 4 bases; bases with no gene match: 1. The germline V gene encodes CDR1 LNHDA and CDR2 SQIVND (reference sequence). The CDR3 DNA follows: TGTGCCAGTAGTACGACAGGGGGCAATCAGCCCCAGCATTTT. Protein product: CASSTTGGNQPQHF.

The V gene is TRBV14, the J gene TRBJ2-5; possible D gene TRBD1, 6 bases. Germline V gene lookup returns CDR1 SGHDN and CDR2 FVKESK. This CDR3 spans 15 amino acids. V was pared by 0 bases and J by 4 bases, with 12 bases between. The DNA for the CDR3 is TGTGCCAGCAGCCAAGACAGACAGGCTAGAGAGACCCAGTACTTC. Amino acid sequence: CASSQDRQARETQYF.

The CDR3, as DNA: TGTGCCAGCAGCTCGGGACAGGCCATCGGGGCCAACGTCCTGACTTTC. It is translated as CASSSGQAIGANVLTF. The chain has TRBV5-4 and TRBJ2-6; 8 bases align to TRBD1. The germline gives CDR1 SGHNT, CDR2 YYREEE (reference sequence). Losses at the gene ends were 3 bases for V and 4 bases for J; bases not matched to a gene: 6. The CDR3 contains 16 residues. Variable domain in full (rest from reference TRBV5-4 and TRBJ2-6): ETGVTQSPTHLIKTRGQQVTLRCSSQSGHNTVSWYQQALGQGPQFIFQYYREEENGRGNFPPRFSGLQFPNYSSELNVNALELDDSALYLCASSSGQAIGANVLTFGAGSRLTVL.

The V and J genes are TRBV7-9 and TRBJ2-1, with 12 nucleotides matching TRBD1. The J segment lost 7 bases and the V segment lost 8 bases, leaving 6 bases of the junction unmatched. Germline assignment: CDR1 SEHNR and CDR2 FQNEAQ (reference sequence). The CDR3 sequence is 14 residues long. CDR3 sequence reads: CASQQGQGANEQFF. CDR3 nucleotide sequence: TGTGCCAGCCAGCAGGGACAGGGGGCAAATGAGCAGTTCTTC.

This chain links TRBV7-8 with TRBJ2-7; 8 bases are shared with TRBD1. Germline assignment: CDR1 SGHVS and CDR2 FQNEAQ. Trimming at V came to 5 bases and at J to 2 bases, leaving 5 bases not matched to a gene. The CDR3 covers 14 residues. This CDR3 is CASSLTGVPYEQYF. DNA of the CDR3: TGTGCCAGCAGCCTGACAGGGGTTCCCTACGAGCAGTACTTC.

The chain uses TRBV9 and TRBJ2-7; 8 nucleotides match TRBD2. With 3 bases clipped from V and 7 bases from J, the junction kept 12 bases outside the gene matches. This CDR3 spans 15 amino acids. The V gene's germline CDR1 is SGDLS and CDR2 YYNGEE. The CDR3 spells CASSALGQGLGEQYF. The CDR3 DNA follows: TGTGCCAGCAGCGCCCTGGGGCAGGGACTAGGTGAGCAGTACTTC.

This sequence joins TRBV9 and TRBJ2-1, with TRBD2 identical over 10 bases. Germline values: CDR1 SGDLS, CDR2 YYNGEE. This CDR3 has 17 residues. Unmatched junction bases numbered 8, after V lost 5 bases and J lost 0 bases. CDR3 region: CASSGLAGARSYNEQFF. CDR3 nucleotides: TGTGCCAGCAGTGGGCTAGCGGGGGCCCGCTCCTACAATGAGCAGTTCTTC.

The rearrangement joins TRBV6-5 to TRBJ1-3, with D maybe TRBD1 (5 bases). V lost 6 bases to trimming and J lost 4 bases, with 16 bases between them. The CDR3 runs to 15 residues. CDR1 is MNHEY, CDR2 SVGAGI, per germline. As DNA, the CDR3 is TGTGCCAGCAGAGAAACAGGAGCGAAAGGAAACACCATATATTTT. Residues: CASRETGAKGNTIYF.

This rearrangement joins TRBV6-1 to TRBJ2-1, with TRBD1 as a possible D gene (6 bases). The V and J ends lost 4 bases and 6 bases respectively, with 7 bases between them. The CDR3 sequence is 12 residues long. Germline V gene data show CDR1 as MNHNS and CDR2 as SASEGT. CDR3 DNA: TGTGCCAGCAGTGGGGACATCAATGAGCAGTTCTTC. Its translation is CASSGDINEQFF.